These T cell receptor beta chains were read from a single sample in a study of breast tumors, draining lymph nodes, adjacent tissues. MiXCR, run by TCRdb on the multiplex PCR reads, gives a single entry per CDR3 protein. The data contain some 130,000 distinct CDR3 sequences, 21% of them singletons. Sample: axillary lymph node tissue. The receptors here all came from a female donor with breast cancer. Some clones in this sample may be carry-over from other donors' samples. CDR3s include the opening cysteine and the closing phenylalanine or tryptophan. D genes are given only for firm matches. Size is stated for part of the rows, as once, few or many counts, or as a class when the clone is expanded.

d_gene	abundance	v_gene	j_gene	CDR3nt	CDR3aa
-	many	TRBV20-1	TRBJ2-7	TGCAGTGCGCCCACCATGGGGGAGTACGAGCAGTACTTC	CSAPTMGEYEQYF
TRBD1	many	TRBV4-1	TRBJ1-6	TGCGCCAGCAGCCTCCCAGGGGGGTCACCCCTCCACTTT	CASSLPGGSPLHF
TRBD1	many	TRBV6-5	TRBJ2-1	TGTGCCAGCAGTTACGGGGCCAGGGGGAAGGAGCAGTTCTTC	CASSYGARGKEQFF
TRBD2	many	TRBV19	TRBJ2-1	TGTGCCAGTAGTCTGCTGTCTCGAGCGGGAGACAATGAGCAGTTCTTC	CASSLLSRAGDNEQFF
-	many	TRBV3-1	TRBJ2-3	TGTGCCAGCAGCCAAGAAACAGATACGCAGTATTTT	CASSQETDTQYF
-	many	TRBV7-3	TRBJ2-3	TGTGCCAGCAGCGGCCTTGGTGGCACAGATACGCAGTATTTT	CASSGLGGTDTQYF
-	-	TRBV7-9	TRBJ2-2	TGTGCCGGCAGCTTATTTTTGGGGATTTCGAACACCGGGGAGCTGTTTTTT	CAGSLFLGISNTGELFF
-	many	TRBV7-2	TRBJ2-3	TGTGCCAGCAGCTCCCTGACTAGATATACGCAGTATTTT	CASSSLTRYTQYF
TRBD2	many	TRBV20-1	TRBJ2-7	TGCAGTGCTGGCCGGGGGGGGGGTTATGAGCAGTACTTC	CSAGRGGGYEQYF
-	many	TRBV20-1	TRBJ2-5	TGCAGTGCTAGAGGAGGAGAGACCCAGTACTTC	CSARGGETQYF
-	many	TRBV5-8	TRBJ2-3	TGTGCCAGCAGTCCCGAAACAGGAGTAGACACAGATACGCAGTATTTT	CASSPETGVDTDTQYF
TRBD1	many	TRBV5-1	TRBJ1-6	TGCGCCAGCAGCTTGGGACAGGGAGGCTCCTATAATTCACCCCTCCACTTT	CASSLGQGGSYNSPLHF
TRBD2	many	TRBV7-9	TRBJ2-3	TGTGCCAGCAGCCGAACCCCTAGACTAGCGGGAGCGAAAGATACGCAGTATTTT	CASSRTPRLAGAKDTQYF
TRBD1	once	TRBV11-2	TRBJ2-7	TGTGCCAGCAGCTTCCGACAGGGTGTGTTCAACCAGCAGTACTTC	CASSFRQGVFNQQYF